The rows below give T cell receptor beta chains drawn from one sample of a study of Ad26.COV2.S vaccination and SARS-CoV-2 variants. The table came from immunoSEQ multiplex PCR; TCRdb's copy has only in-frame clones and leaves some out. The sample comprises roughly 420,000 clones, roughly 89% of which are singletons, and approximately 2.5% rests with the top ten. The source was peripheral blood, collected in a trial of Ad26.COV2.S vaccine versus placebo. The receptor source for this set is a person between 18 and 59 years old who received the Ad26.COV2.S COVID-19 vaccine or a placebo. The CDR3 runs from the conserved cysteine through the conserved F or W. The D gene is left open where the match is weak. Some rows have no size entry. The others give once, few or many, or a class for an expanded clone.

>.|TRBJ1-5|TRBV30|.
TGTGCCTGGAGTGGGCAGAATCAGCCCCAGCATTTT
CAWSGQNQPQHF
>.|TRBJ1-1|TRBV19|TRBD1
TGTGCCAGTAACCCAGGCGCAGGGGGCTACACTGAAGCTTTCTTT
CASNPGAGGYTEAFF
>once|TRBJ2-2|TRBV10-3|.
TGTGCCATCAGTGAATCCGGGGAGCTGTTTTTT
CAISESGELFF
>.|TRBJ1-2|TRBV5-1|TRBD1
TGCGCCAGCAGCTCAGGGGGCGCGAACTATGGCTACACCTTC
CASSSGGANYGYTF
>.|TRBJ1-5|TRBV18|TRBD1
TGTGCCAGCTCGCCTGACAGGGCCGATAGCAATCAGCCCCAGCATTTT
CASSPDRADSNQPQHF
>.|TRBJ1-2|TRBV5-1|.
TGCGCCAGCAGCTTGTCCCAAGACAGGTTTTATGGCTACACCTTC
CASSLSQDRFYGYTF
>.|TRBJ2-1|TRBV4-2|TRBD2
TGTGCCAGCAGCCGGAGACTAGCGGGGAATGAGCAGTTCTTC
CASSRRLAGNEQFF
>once|TRBJ2-5|TRBV5-1|TRBD2
TGCGCCAGCAGCTTGGCCTGGACTAGCCCTCAAGAGACCCAGTACTTC
CASSLAWTSPQETQYF
>.|TRBJ2-7|TRBV27|TRBD1
TGTGCCAGCAGTTTACAGGGGGCCGCGGGCTACGAGCAGTACTTC
CASSLQGAAGYEQYF
>.|TRBJ1-2|TRBV5-4|TRBD1
TGTGCCAGCAGCTACGATCGACAGGGGAGCTACACCTTC
CASSYDRQGSYTF
>.|TRBJ2-5|TRBV18|.
TGTGCCAGCTCACCAAGGCTAGAGACCCAGTACTTC
CASSPRLETQYF
>.|TRBJ1-2|TRBV4-2|TRBD1
TGTGCCAGCAGCCAAGCCCTCGAACAGGGGTGGGGTGGCTACACCTTC
CASSQALEQGWGGYTF
>.|TRBJ2-2|TRBV28|.
TGTGCCAGCAGTTCTCCAGGGGACACCGGGGAGCTGTTTTTT
CASSSPGDTGELFF
>once|TRBJ2-5|TRBV20-1|.
TGCAGTGCTAAGGTGGGAGAGACCCAGTACTTC
CSAKVGETQYF
>.|TRBJ1-4|TRBV28|TRBD1
TGTGCCAGCAGTCCCGGGACAGGGCTTGGAAAACTGTTTTTT
CASSPGTGLGKLFF
>.|TRBJ1-2|TRBV3-1/TRBV3-2|.
TGTGCCAGCAGCCATCTCGGGGGCCTCGACTATGGCTACACCTTC
CASSHLGGLDYGYTF
>.|TRBJ2-1|TRBV3-1/TRBV3-2|TRBD2
TGTGCCAGCAGCCGGTTTAGCGGGGGGGCCAATGAGCAGTTCTTC
CASSRFSGGANEQFF
>.|TRBJ1-2|TRBV19|.
TGTGCCAGTAGTATGTTAAGAAAAGACTATGGCTACACCTTC
CASSMLRKDYGYTF
>.|TRBJ1-2|TRBV5-1|TRBD1
TGCGCCAGCAGCTTAATACCGGGACAGGGGGCAGGCTATGGCTACACCTTC
CASSLIPGQGAGYGYTF
>.|TRBJ1-2|TRBV7-9|.
TGTGCCAGCACCTCATTAGGGTCGGGGGTTAGTGGCTACACCTTC
CASTSLGSGVSGYTF
>.|TRBJ2-1|TRBV4-1|.
TGCGCCAGCAGCCATTGGAGTTTCAATGAGCAGTTCTTC
CASSHWSFNEQFF
>.|TRBJ2-1|TRBV5-1|.
TGCGCCAGCAGCCTAGACAGCCTGGCCTACAATGAGCAGTTCTTC
CASSLDSLAYNEQFF
>.|TRBJ2-3|TRBV5-6|.
TGTGCCAGCAGCCCCCTAAGGGATTGGGGTACGCAGTATTTT
CASSPLRDWGTQYF
>.|TRBJ1-2|TRBV6-2/TRBV6-3|.
TGTGCCAGCAGTTGGCGTCCGGATCCTAACTATGGCTACACCTTC
CASSWRPDPNYGYTF
>.|TRBJ2-7|TRBV10-1|TRBD1
TGCGCCAGCAGATGCCGAGGTTCGGGACAGGGATACGAGCAGTACTTC
CASRCRGSGQGYEQYF
>once|TRBJ1-2|TRBV28|.
TGTGCCAGCAGCACAACACAGGAGGTTAACTATGGCTACACCTTC
CASSTTQEVNYGYTF
>.|TRBJ1-6|TRBV10-3|.
TGTGCCATCAGGGCGAGCGGGGAGGATTCACCCCTCCACTTT
CAIRASGEDSPLHF
>.|TRBJ2-2|TRBV4-3|TRBD2
TGCGCCAGCAGGCAAAGATTGAGGGCTAGCGGGGGGGATTGGGGCACCGGGGAGCTGTTTTTT
CASRQRLRASGGDWGTGELFF
>.|TRBJ1-5|TRBV2|.
TGTGCCAGCAGTGGGGGACTAAATCAGCCCCAGCATTTT
CASSGGLNQPQHF
>.|TRBJ2-1|TRBV2|.
TGTGCCAGCAGTGAACTGGGATTAGCTGAGCAGTTCTTC
CASSELGLAEQFF
>.|TRBJ1-1|TRBV18|.
TGTGCCAGCTCACCTTTGGCTACAGTGTCGGGGACTGAAGCTTTCTTT
CASSPLATVSGTEAFF
>once|TRBJ2-1|TRBV7-9|.
TGTGCCAGCAGCTTTCAGGGCGAGCAGTTCTTC
CASSFQGEQFF
>.|TRBJ1-1|TRBV9|.
TGTGCCAGCAGCGTAGGAAGGGCGTACACTGAAGCTTTCTTT
CASSVGRAYTEAFF
>once|TRBJ2-5|TRBV6-5|TRBD2
TGTGCCAGCAGCCGGGACTATAGGGAGACCCAGTACTTC
CASSRDYRETQYF
>.|TRBJ2-1|TRBV5-1|.
TGCGCCAGCAGCTTGGTGGTGGGAGTGGAGCGTGAGCAGTTCTTC
CASSLVVGVEREQFF
>.|TRBJ2-7|TRBV5-1|.
TGCGCCAGCAGCTTGGCCCAGACCTACGAGCAGTACTTC
CASSLAQTYEQYF
>.|TRBJ1-1|TRBV5-1|.
TGCGCCAGCAGCACGGATGTGAACACTGAAGCTTTCTTT
CASSTDVNTEAFF
>.|TRBJ1-2|TRBV15|TRBD1
TGTGCCACCAGCAGCGGACAGGGGGCTAGGTATGGCTACACCTTC
CATSSGQGARYGYTF
>.|TRBJ2-6|TRBV29-1|.
TGCGGAACGGTGGCTGGGGCCAACGTCCTGACTTTC
CGTVAGANVLTF
>.|TRBJ1-1|TRBV10-3|.
TGTGCCATCAGTGAGGGGGCCCACCACAGAGCTTTCTTT
CAISEGAHHRAFF
>.|TRBJ1-6|TRBV27|TRBD1
TGTGCCAGCAGTCGCAGCTCGGACAGGGTTTATTCACCCCTCCACTTT
CASSRSSDRVYSPLHF
>.|TRBJ1-1|TRBV28|TRBD1
TGTGCCAGCAGTTTCGACAGGGTGGCCGCTGAAGCTTTCTTT
CASSFDRVAAEAFF
>.|TRBJ1-1|TRBV2|.
TGTGCCAGCAGTCCCACAGGGTTTAGCACTGAAGCTTTCTTT
CASSPTGFSTEAFF
>.|TRBJ1-2|TRBV4-2|TRBD1
TGTGCCAGCAGCCAACCGACAGGGCTTAACTATGGCTACACCTTC
CASSQPTGLNYGYTF
>.|TRBJ2-7|TRBV11-3|TRBD1
TGTGCCAGCAGCTTAGGGACAGGGATTTTCAACGAGCAGTACTTC
CASSLGTGIFNEQYF
>.|TRBJ1-4|TRBV4-3|.
TGCGCCAGCAGCCAAGATGGAGGAGGGAGGGATGAAAAACTGTTTTTT
CASSQDGGGRDEKLFF
>once|TRBJ2-1|TRBV5-1|.
TGCGCCAGCAGCCAAACCCCGGGACACTCCTACAATGAGCAGTTCTTC
CASSQTPGHSYNEQFF
>once|TRBJ2-2|TRBV7-9|.
TGTGCCAGCAGCTTAGGAGCAAATACCGGGGAGCTGTTTTTT
CASSLGANTGELFF
>.|TRBJ1-1|TRBV7-2|.
TGTGCCAGCAGCTTAGCTTTTTCGAACACTGAAGCTTTCTTT
CASSLAFSNTEAFF
>.|TRBJ1-2|TRBV30|.
TGTGCCTGGAGACCTCGCTGGGAGGGCTACACCTTC
CAWRPRWEGYTF
>.|TRBJ2-5|TRBV30|.
TGTGCCTGGACCCCCGGGGAGACCCAGTACTTC
CAWTPGETQYF
>.|TRBJ2-2|TRBV4-3|.
TGCGCCAGCAGCCAAGAAGACACAGGACATACGAACACCGGGGAGCTGTTTTTT
CASSQEDTGHTNTGELFF
>.|TRBJ1-6|TRBV27|.
TGTGCCAGCGGGTTAGGTGTATCCTCCTATAATTCACCCCTCCACTTT
CASGLGVSSYNSPLHF